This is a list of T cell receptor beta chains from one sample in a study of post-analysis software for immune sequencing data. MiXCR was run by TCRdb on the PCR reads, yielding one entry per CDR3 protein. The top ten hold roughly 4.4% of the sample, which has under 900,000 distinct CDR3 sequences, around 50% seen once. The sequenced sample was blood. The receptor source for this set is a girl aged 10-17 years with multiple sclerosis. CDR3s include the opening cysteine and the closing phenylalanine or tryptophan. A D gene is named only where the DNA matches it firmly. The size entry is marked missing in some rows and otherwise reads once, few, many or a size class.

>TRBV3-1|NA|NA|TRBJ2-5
TGTGCCAGCAGCCGGGTCCTAGAGACCCAGTACTTC
CASSRVLETQYF
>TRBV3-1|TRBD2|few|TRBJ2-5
TGTGCCAGCAGCCACGGCGGGGGGGCCGGCTTTCAAGAGACCCAGTACTTC
CASSHGGGAGFQETQYF
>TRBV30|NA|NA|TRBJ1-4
TGTGCCTGGAACGGAAGGCCTAATGAAAAACTGTTTTTT
CAWNGRPNEKLFF
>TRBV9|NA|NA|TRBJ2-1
TGTGCCAGCAGCGTAGCTTGGGTCACTGAGCAGTTCTTC
CASSVAWVTEQFF
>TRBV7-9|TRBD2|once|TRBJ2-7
TGTGCCAGCAGCTTAGGGACTAGCGGGAGGAAGGACGAGCAGTACTTC
CASSLGTSGRKDEQYF
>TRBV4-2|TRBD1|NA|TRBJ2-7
TGTGCCAGCAGCCAAGTGGGACAGGGGGAAACCTACGAGCAGTACTTC
CASSQVGQGETYEQYF
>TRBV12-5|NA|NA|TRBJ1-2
TGTGCTAGTGCCCCCTACGGCTATGGCTACACCTTC
CASAPYGYGYTF
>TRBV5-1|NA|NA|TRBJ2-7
TGCGCCAGCAGCTTGCGGGACGTGAGCCACGAGCAGTACTTC
CASSLRDVSHEQYF
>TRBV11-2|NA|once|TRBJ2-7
TGTGCCAGCAGCTTAGGATGGGACCAGCGGATCTCCTACGAGCAGTACTTC
CASSLGWDQRISYEQYF
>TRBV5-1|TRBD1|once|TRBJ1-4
TGCGCCAGCAGCTTGGGGGACAGGGTTGAAAAGCTGTTTTTT
CASSLGDRVEKLFF
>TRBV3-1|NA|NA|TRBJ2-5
TGTGCCAGCAGCTTGCACCGTGGTCTAGGAGCTGCTCGAGAGACCCAGTACTTC
CASSLHRGLGAARETQYF
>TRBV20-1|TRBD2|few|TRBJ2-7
TGCAGTGCTAGAGATCTAGCGGGGGTGACCTACGAGCAGTACTTC
CSARDLAGVTYEQYF
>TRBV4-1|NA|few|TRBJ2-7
TGCGCCAGCAGCCAGGGGGGAGGTGTTTCCATCGTGGGATACGAGCAGTACTTC
CASSQGGGVSIVGYEQYF
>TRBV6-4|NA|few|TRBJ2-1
TGTGCCAGCAGTGACTCCCGACTAGGAGGGAATGAGCAGTTCTTC
CASSDSRLGGNEQFF
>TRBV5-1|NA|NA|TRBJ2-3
TGCGCCAGCAGGGAGACTCGGTCCCCTACGCAGTATTTT
CASRETRSPTQYF
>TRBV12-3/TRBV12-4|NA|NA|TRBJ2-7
TGTGCCAGCAGCCGCGCGAGGGGGGCTTCGGGCGAGCAGTACTTC
CASSRARGASGEQYF
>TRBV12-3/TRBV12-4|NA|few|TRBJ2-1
TGTGCCAGCAGGGCACAGGGAAATGAGCAGTTCTTC
CASRAQGNEQFF
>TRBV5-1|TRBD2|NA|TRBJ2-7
TGCGCCAGCAGCTTGGCCCTGAGCGGGAGGTCGGGCGAGCAGTACTTC
CASSLALSGRSGEQYF
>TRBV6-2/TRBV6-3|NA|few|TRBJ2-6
TGTGCCAGCAGTCTTACACTACCTTCTGGGGCCAACGTCCTGACTTTC
CASSLTLPSGANVLTF
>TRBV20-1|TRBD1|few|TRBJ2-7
TGCAGTGCTAGATTACAGGGGTACTACGAGCAGTACTTC
CSARLQGYYEQYF
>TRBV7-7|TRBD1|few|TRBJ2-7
TGTGCTAGCAGCTTAGCGCTGGGACAGGGTTACGAGCAGTACTTC
CASSLALGQGYEQYF
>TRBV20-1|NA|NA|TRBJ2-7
TGCAGTTCTTCGCCCTTATACAATGAGCAGTACTTC
CSSSPLYNEQYF
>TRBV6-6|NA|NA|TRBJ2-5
TGTGCCAGCAGTTACTCCAGCGGGACCCAGTACTTC
CASSYSSGTQYF
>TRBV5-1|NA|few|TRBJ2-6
TGCGCCAGCAGCTTGGATGTGGGCTCTGGGGCCAACGTCCTGACTTTC
CASSLDVGSGANVLTF
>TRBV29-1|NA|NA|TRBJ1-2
TGCAGCGTTAACAGGGTTGTGCGTGGCTACACCTTC
CSVNRVVRGYTF
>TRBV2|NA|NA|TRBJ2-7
TGTGCCAGCAGTGTGCCCCAGGGCCCGAACGAGCAGTACTTC
CASSVPQGPNEQYF
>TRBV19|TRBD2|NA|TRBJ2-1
TGTGCCAGTAGTATTGGTGGGCTAGCGGGGTCCCCGGAGCAGTTCTTC
CASSIGGLAGSPEQFF
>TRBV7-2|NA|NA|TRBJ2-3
TGTGCCAGCAGCTTAGTTAACAGGGCAGCAGATACGCAGTATTTT
CASSLVNRAADTQYF
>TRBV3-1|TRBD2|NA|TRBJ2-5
TGTGCCAGCACCGGGCTAGCGGGAGTCACGGAGGAGACCCAGTACTTC
CASTGLAGVTEETQYF
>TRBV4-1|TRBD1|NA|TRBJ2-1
TGTGCCAGCAGCAGGAGCAGGGACAGGTTCTCCTACAATGAGCAGTTCTTC
CASSRSRDRFSYNEQFF
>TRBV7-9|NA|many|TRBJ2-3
TGTGCCAGCGGCAGTCGGGCAGCCCCAGATACGCAGTATTTT
CASGSRAAPDTQYF
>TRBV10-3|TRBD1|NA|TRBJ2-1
TGTGCCATCAGAGTGACAGGGGCGGGATACAATGAGCAGTTCTTC
CAIRVTGAGYNEQFF
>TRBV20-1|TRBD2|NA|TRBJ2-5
TGCAGTGCTAGAATAGCGGGAGCTGAGACCCAGTACTTC
CSARIAGAETQYF
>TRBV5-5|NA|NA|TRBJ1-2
TGTGCCAGCAAGCTTCTATCGACAGCGCCAGCAAGTGGCTACACCTTC
CASKLLSTAPASGYTF
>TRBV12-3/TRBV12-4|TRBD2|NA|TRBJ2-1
TGTGCCAGCATGCGGGGGGCCGGGGCCTACAATGAGCAGTTCTTC
CASMRGAGAYNEQFF
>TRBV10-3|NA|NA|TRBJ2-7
TGTGCCGTCAGTGAGAGGCAGGGGCCATACGAGCAGTACTTC
CAVSERQGPYEQYF
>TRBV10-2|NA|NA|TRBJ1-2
TGCGCCAGCAGACCAGAGACGGTAAACTATGGCTACACCTTC
CASRPETVNYGYTF
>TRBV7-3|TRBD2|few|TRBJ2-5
TGTGCCAGCAGCTCTAGCGGGAGGGCCTGGGAGACCCAGTACTTC
CASSSSGRAWETQYF
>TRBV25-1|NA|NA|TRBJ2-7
TGTGCCAGCAGTTCGGTAGCGATCGGCGGGTCCCACGAGCAGTACTTC
CASSSVAIGGSHEQYF
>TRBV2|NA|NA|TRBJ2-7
TGTGCCAGCAGTGTTGTTAGGGCCTACGAGCAGTACTTC
CASSVVRAYEQYF
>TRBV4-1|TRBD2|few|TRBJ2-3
TGCGCCAGCAGCCAAACTAGCGGGAGAACCACAGATACGCAGTATTTT
CASSQTSGRTTDTQYF
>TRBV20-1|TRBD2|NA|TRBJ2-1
TGCAGTGCTAGGGGTAGCGGGGGCCGCAGCTCCTACAATGAGCAGTTCTTC
CSARGSGGRSSYNEQFF
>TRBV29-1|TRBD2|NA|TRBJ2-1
TGCAGCGGGGAACGGACTAGCGCTTACAATGAGCAGTTCTTC
CSGERTSAYNEQFF
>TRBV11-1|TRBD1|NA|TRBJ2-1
TGTGCCAGCAGCTTAGAGGGACAGGGGGTTTGGCAGTTCTTC
CASSLEGQGVWQFF
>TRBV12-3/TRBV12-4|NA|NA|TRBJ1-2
TGTGCCAGCAGCCCTCCACAGAGATCCAACTATGGCTACACCTTC
CASSPPQRSNYGYTF
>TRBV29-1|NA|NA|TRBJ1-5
TGCAGCGTTGTGGGGTCTGGCAATCAGCCCCAGCATTTT
CSVVGSGNQPQHF
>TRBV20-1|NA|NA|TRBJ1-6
TGCAGTGCCTTGGGGGCCTTTAATTCACCCCTCCACTTT
CSALGAFNSPLHF
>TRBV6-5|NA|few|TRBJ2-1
TGTGCCATCGGACAGATCTACAATGAGCAGTTCTTC
CAIGQIYNEQFF
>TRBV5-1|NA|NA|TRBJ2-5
TGCGCCAGCAGCGGAAATCCTAGCCATCAAGAGACCCAGTACTTC
CASSGNPSHQETQYF
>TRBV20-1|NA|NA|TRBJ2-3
TGCAGTGCTAGGTGGCTGATGGACTACCTTTTAACAGATACGCAGTATTTT
CSARWLMDYLLTDTQYF
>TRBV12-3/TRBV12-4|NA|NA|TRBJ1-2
TGTGCCAGCAGTACCCGAGGGGATGGCTACACCTTC
CASSTRGDGYTF
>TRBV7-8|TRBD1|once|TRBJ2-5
TGTGCCAGCAGCCCCCTGACAGGGGGCGCGCGGGAGACCCAGTACTTC
CASSPLTGGARETQYF